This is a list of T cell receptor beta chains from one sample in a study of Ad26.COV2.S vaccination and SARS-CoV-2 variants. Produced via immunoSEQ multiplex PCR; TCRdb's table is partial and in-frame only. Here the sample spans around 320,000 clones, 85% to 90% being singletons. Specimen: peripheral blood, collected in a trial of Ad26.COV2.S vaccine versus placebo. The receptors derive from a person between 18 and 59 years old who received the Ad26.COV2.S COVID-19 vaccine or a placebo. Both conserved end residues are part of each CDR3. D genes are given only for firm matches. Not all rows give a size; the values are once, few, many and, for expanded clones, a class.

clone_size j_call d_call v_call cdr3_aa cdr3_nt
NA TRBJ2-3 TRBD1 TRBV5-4 CASMQGAGDTQYF TGTGCCAGCATGCAGGGGGCGGGGGATACGCAGTATTTT
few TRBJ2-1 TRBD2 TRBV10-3 CAIRSPSGGQYNEQFF TGTGCCATCAGATCGCCAAGCGGGGGCCAATACAATGAGCAGTTCTTC
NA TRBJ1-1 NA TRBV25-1 CASSSGLRAFF TGTGCCAGCAGCTCAGGGCTTAGAGCTTTCTTT
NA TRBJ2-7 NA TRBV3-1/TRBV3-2 CASSQAFYGKEQYF TGTGCCAGCAGCCAGGCTTTTTATGGAAAGGAGCAGTACTTC
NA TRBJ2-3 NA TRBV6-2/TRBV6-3 CASSYPPHHRNTQYF TGTGCCAGCAGTTACCCACCTCACCACAGAAATACGCAGTATTTT
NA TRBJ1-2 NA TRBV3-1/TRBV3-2 CASSHQGRGYTF TGTGCCAGCAGCCATCAGGGCCGTGGCTACACCTTC
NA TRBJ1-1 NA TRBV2 CASSLVAGPLNTEAFF TGTGCCAGCAGCCTAGTCGCGGGACCACTGAACACTGAAGCTTTCTTT
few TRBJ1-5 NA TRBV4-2 CASSQAQSYSNQPQHF TGTGCCAGCAGCCAAGCGCAGTCCTATAGCAATCAGCCCCAGCATTTT
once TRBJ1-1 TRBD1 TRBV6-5 CASSYSRGLRTAFF TGTGCCAGCAGTTACTCGAGGGGGCTTAGGACGGCTTTCTTT
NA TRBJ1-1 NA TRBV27 CASSLTLIGGTEAFF TGTGCCAGCAGTCTCACCCTGATCGGGGGTACTGAAGCTTTCTTT
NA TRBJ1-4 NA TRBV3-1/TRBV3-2 CASSYVNEKLFF TGTGCCAGCAGCTATGTAAATGAAAAACTGTTTTTT
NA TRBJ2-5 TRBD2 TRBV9 CASSAFGRGDRETQYF TGTGCCAGCAGCGCCTTTGGGCGGGGGGACCGGGAGACCCAGTACTTC
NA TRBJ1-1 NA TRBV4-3 CASSQDLGGTLNTEAFF TGCGCCAGCAGCCAAGATCTGGGTGGGACCCTGAACACTGAAGCTTTCTTT
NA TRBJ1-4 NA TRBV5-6 CASSLVAMGNEKLFF TGTGCCAGCAGCTTGGTTGCAATGGGGAATGAAAAACTGTTTTTT
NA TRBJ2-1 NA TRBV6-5 CASRSGQPPEQFF TGTGCCAGCAGATCCGGACAGCCCCCTGAGCAGTTCTTC
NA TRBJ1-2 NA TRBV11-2 CASSSTGLYGYTF TGTGCCAGCAGCTCGACGGGCCTCTATGGCTACACCTTC
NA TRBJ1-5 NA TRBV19 CASSIEGTGIGNQPQHF TGTGCCAGTAGTATAGAGGGAACAGGGATCGGCAATCAGCCCCAGCATTTT
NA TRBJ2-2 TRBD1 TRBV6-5 CASSYLGGANTGELFF TGTGCCAGCAGTTATTTAGGGGGCGCGAACACCGGGGAGCTGTTTTTT
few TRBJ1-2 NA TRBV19 CASSRTTTATVSQGGYGYTF TGTGCCAGTAGTAGGACCACCACTGCGACAGTCTCGCAAGGGGGCTATGGCTACACCTTC
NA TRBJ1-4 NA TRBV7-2 CASSYGQSNEKLFF TGTGCCAGCAGCTACGGACAGTCTAATGAAAAACTGTTTTTT
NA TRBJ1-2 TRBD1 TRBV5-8 CASSRVGDRVNYGYTF TGTGCCAGCAGTCGGGTGGGAGACAGGGTAAACTATGGCTACACCTTC
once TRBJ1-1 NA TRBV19 CAKRPGPRTLNTEAFF TGTGCCAAGAGACCGGGACCGAGGACTTTGAACACTGAAGCTTTCTTT
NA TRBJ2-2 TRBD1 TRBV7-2 CASTANFRGQGIAGELFF TGTGCCAGCACCGCTAACTTCAGGGGACAGGGCATCGCCGGGGAGCTGTTTTTT
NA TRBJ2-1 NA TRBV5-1 CASSLGVSSYNEQFF TGCGCCAGCAGCTTGGGGGTTAGCTCCTACAATGAGCAGTTCTTC
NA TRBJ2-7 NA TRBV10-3 CAISESQYEQYF TGTGCCATCAGTGAGTCGCAGTACGAGCAGTACTTC
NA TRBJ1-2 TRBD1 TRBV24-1 CATSDSQGYGYTF TGTGCCACCAGTGATTCACAGGGGTATGGCTACACCTTC